The 2 T cell receptor beta chains below were found in one sample sequenced in a study of T-cell reconstitution after alpha-beta-depleted transplantation in children. Using unique molecular identifiers, the investigators prepared the TCRbeta library. MiXCR, applied by TCRdb to the PCR reads, yields one record per CDR3 protein. The sample has 40,000 to 55,000 distinct CDR3 sequences, around 9% seen once; the top ten hold 27%. Sequenced here: PBMCs, mostly from graft donor cells, sampled 60 days after TCRalphabeta/CD19-depleted stem cell transplant. The origin of the receptors is a male patient between 2 and 10 years old who had a stem cell transplant for chronic granulomatous disease, so the T cells may come from the graft donor.

The table lists this clonotype with a few counts. The chain combines TRBV27 with TRBJ2-7; D possibly corresponds to TRBD1 (6 bases). Trimming pared 8 bases from V and 3 bases from J, leaving 14 bases between. This CDR3 contains 13 residues. The germline gives CDR1 MNHEY, CDR2 SMNVEV (reference sequence). The DNA for the CDR3 is TGTGCCAGCCGGGACACCTCGGTCTACGAGCAGTACTTC. Encoded protein: CASRDTSVYEQYF.

This clonotype was recorded at least ten times. This chain uses TRBV7-8 with TRBJ2-2; tentative D call: TRBD2 (6 bases). Germline values: CDR1 SGHVS, CDR2 FQNEAQ. The CDR3 length is 16 residues. V was clipped by 5 bases and J by 4 bases, with 17 bases between them. The CDR3 DNA is TGTGCCAGCAGCCTCGGGAGAGGGGCCGGCACCGGGGAGCTGTTTTTT. Its protein is CASSLGRGAGTGELFF.